The entry below describes one T cell receptor beta chain. Its antigen is not known. One end of the junction varies from germline; a read error may be responsible. Germline V gene lookup returns CDR1 MNHEY and CDR2 SVGAGI. The length of the CDR3 is 14 residues. These data come from a study of shared clonotypes between healthy human individuals. Every donor, a Caucasian adult, lived in Nashville, Tennessee. Study results and limitations: Clonotype sharing among donors was expected to depend on sequencing depth.

Each subset's genomic DNA was split evenly across several immunoSEQ plates. Libraries were prepared by immunoSEQ multiplex PCR; TCRdb keeps only in-frame clonotypes and omits some of them. The sample has about 2.4 million clones; roughly 93% are singletons. This TCR was recovered from a man aged 18 to 35 in good health. Some clones in this sample may be carry-over from other donors' samples. The rearrangement uses TRBV6-5 and TRBJ2-7; TRBD2 agrees at 13 bases. The sample was naive CD4+ T cells from PBMCs. The subset is: CD45RA+ positively selected. The CDR3 loop is CASSYSVTSGRSSF. The DNA of the CDR3 is TGTGCCAGCAGTTACTCAGTGACTAGCGGGAGGTCCTCCTTC.